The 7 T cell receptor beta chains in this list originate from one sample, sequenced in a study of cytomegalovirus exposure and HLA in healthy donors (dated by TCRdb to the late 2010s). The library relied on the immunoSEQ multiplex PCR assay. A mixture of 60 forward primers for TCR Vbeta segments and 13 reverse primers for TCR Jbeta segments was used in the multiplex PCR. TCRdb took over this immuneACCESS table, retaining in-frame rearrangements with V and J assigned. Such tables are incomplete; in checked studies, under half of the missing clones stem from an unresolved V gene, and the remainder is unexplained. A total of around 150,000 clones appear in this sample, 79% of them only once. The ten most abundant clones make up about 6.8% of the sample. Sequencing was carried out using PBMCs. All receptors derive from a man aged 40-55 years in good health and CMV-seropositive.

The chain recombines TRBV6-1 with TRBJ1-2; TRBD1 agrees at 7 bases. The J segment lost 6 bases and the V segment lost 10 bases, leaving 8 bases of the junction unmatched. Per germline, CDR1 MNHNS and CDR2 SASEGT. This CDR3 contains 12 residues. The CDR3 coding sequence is TGTGCCATCAACGACAGGGCGAATGGCTACACCTTC. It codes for CAINDRANGYTF.

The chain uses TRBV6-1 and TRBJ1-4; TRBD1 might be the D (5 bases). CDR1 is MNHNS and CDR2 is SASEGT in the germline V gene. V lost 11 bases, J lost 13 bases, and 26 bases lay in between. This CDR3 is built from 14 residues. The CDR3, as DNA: TGTGCCGGCAAGAGGTCCCAGGGCGCATTCGGACTGTTTTTT. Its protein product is CAGKRSQGAFGLFF.

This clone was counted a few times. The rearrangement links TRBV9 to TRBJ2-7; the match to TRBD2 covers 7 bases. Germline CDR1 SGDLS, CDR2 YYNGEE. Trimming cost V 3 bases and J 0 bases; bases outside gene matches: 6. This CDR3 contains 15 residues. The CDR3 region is CASSAGGTHSYEQYF. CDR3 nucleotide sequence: TGTGCCAGCAGCGCCGGGGGGACTCACTCCTACGAGCAGTACTTC.

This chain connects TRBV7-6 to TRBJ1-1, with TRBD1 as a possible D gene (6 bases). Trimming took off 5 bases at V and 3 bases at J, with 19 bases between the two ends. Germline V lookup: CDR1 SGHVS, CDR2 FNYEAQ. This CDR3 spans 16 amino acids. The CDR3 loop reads CASSPVPGGPDTEAFF. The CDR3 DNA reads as TGTGCCAGCAGCCCCGTACCGGGGGGGCCGGACACTGAAGCTTTCTTT. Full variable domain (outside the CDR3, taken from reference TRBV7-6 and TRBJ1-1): GAGVSQSPRYKVTKRGQDVALRCDPISGHVSLYWYRQALGQGPEFLTYFNYEAQQDKSGLPNDRFSAERPEGSISTLTIQRTEQRDSAMYRCASSPVPGGPDTEAFFGQGTRLTVV.

The CDR3 is CASTLTGEWNTIYF. CDR3 sequence (DNA): TGTGCCAGCACGCTGACAGGGGAATGGAACACCATATATTTT. The chain recombines TRBV6-6 with TRBJ1-3; 8 nucleotides line up with TRBD1. CDR3 length: 14 amino acids. V shed 7 bases, J shed 7 bases, and the junction held 9 bases outside the gene matches. CDR1 is MNHNY and CDR2 is SVGAGI in the germline V gene (reference sequence).

The CDR3 nucleotides are TGCGCCAGCAGCTTGGCCGGGGTAGCGGGCCTTGTCGGCAATGAGCAGTTCTTC. Amino acid sequence: CASSLAGVAGLVGNEQFF. V is TRBV5-1 and J is TRBJ2-1, with 7 bases aligning to TRBD2. Germline V lookup: CDR1 SGHRS, CDR2 YFSETQ. The length of the CDR3 is 18 residues. V lost 0 bases, J lost 6 bases, and 15 bases stayed unmatched.

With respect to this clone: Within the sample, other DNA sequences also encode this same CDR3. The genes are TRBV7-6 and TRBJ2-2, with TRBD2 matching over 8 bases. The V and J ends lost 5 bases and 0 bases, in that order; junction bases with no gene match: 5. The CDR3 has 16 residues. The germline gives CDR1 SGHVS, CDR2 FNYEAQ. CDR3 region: CASSPIAGPNTGELFF. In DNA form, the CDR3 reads TGTGCCAGCAGCCCAATAGCGGGACCGAACACCGGGGAGCTGTTTTTT.